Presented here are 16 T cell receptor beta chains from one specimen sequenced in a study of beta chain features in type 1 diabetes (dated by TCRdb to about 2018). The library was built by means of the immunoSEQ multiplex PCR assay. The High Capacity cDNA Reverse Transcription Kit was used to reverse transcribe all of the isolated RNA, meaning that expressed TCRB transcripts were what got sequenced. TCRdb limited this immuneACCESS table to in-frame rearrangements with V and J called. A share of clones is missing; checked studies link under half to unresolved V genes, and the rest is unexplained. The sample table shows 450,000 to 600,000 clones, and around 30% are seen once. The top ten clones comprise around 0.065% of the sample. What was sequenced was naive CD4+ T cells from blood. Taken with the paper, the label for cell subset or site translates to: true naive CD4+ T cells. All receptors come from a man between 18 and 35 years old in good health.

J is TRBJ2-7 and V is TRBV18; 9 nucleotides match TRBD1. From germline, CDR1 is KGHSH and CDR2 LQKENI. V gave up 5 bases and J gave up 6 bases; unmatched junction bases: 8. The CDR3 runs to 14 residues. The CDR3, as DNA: TGTGCCAGCTCATCGACAGGGGGTGAGTTCGAGCAGTACTTC. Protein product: CASSSTGGEFEQYF.

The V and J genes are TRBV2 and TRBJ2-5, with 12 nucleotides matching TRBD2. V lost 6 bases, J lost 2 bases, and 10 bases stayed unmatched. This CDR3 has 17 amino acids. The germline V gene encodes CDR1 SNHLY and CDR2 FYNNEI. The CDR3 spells CASRRPGLAGPQETQYF. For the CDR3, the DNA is TGTGCCAGCAGACGTCCGGGACTAGCGGGCCCACAAGAGACCCAGTACTTC.

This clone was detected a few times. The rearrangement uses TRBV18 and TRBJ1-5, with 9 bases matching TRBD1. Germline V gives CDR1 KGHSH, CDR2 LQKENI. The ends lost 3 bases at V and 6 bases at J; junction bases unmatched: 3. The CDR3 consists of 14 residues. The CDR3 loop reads CASSPDRGSQPQHF. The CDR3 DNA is TGTGCCAGCTCACCGGACAGGGGAAGTCAGCCCCAGCATTTT.

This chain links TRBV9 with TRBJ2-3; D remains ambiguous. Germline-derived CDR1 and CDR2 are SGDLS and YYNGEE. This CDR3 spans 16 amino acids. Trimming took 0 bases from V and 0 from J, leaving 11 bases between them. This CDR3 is CASSVDPFGSTDTQYF. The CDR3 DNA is TGTGCCAGCAGCGTAGATCCGTTTGGTAGCACAGATACGCAGTATTTT.

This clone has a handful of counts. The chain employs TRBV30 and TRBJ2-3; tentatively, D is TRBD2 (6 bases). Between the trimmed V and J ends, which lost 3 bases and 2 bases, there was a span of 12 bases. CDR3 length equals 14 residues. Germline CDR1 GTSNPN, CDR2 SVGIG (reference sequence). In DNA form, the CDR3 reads TGTGCCTGGAGGCGGGACCGAAACACAGATACGCAGTATTTT. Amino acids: CAWRRDRNTDTQYF.

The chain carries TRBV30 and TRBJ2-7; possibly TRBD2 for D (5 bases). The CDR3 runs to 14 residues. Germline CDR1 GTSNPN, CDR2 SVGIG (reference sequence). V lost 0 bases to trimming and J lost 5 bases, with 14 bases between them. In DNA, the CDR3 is TGTGCCTGGAGTGTAACACTAGAAACTCACGAGCAGTACTTC. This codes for CAWSVTLETHEQYF.

The CDR3 protein is CASSYVLGEGYTF. The CDR3 DNA reads as TGTGCCAGCAGCTACGTCCTAGGGGAAGGCTACACCTTC. The chain couples TRBV7-8 to TRBJ1-2; maybe TRBD1 (5 bases). V was trimmed by 4 bases and J by 8 bases, leaving 14 bases between them. CDR1 and CDR2 from the germline V gene are SGHVS and FQNEAQ. This CDR3 has 13 residues.

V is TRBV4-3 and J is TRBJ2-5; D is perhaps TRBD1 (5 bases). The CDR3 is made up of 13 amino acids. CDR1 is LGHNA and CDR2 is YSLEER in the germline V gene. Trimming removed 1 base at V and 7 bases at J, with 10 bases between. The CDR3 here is CASSQVIQGTQYF. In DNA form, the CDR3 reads TGCGCCAGCAGCCAAGTAATTCAGGGGACCCAGTACTTC.

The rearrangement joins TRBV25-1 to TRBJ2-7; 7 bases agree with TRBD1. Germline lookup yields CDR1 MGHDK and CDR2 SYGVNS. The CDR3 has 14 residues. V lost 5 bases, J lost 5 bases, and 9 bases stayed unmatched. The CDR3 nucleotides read TGTGCCAGCAGTTCTCGGACAGGATTGGACGAGCAGTACTTC. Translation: CASSSRTGLDEQYF.

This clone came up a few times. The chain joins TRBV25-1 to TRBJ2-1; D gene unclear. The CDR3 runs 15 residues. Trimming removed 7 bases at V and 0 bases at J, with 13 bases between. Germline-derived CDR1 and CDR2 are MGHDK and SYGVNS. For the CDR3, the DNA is TGTGCCAGCATAGGCCCTTCCAGCTCCTACAATGAGCAGTTCTTC. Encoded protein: CASIGPSSSYNEQFF.

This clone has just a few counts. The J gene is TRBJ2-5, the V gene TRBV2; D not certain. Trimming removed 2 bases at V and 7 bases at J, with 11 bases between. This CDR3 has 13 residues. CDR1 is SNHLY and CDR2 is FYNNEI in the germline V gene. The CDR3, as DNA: TGTGCCAGCAGTGAATCTGGTCCAGGGACCCAGTACTTC. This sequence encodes CASSESGPGTQYF.

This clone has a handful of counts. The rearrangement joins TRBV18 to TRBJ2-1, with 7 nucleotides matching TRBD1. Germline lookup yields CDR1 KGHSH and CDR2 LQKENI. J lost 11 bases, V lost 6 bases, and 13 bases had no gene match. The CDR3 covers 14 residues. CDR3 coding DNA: TGTGCCAGCTCTCACGGGACAGTAAATGGAAAGCAGTTCTTC. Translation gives CASSHGTVNGKQFF.

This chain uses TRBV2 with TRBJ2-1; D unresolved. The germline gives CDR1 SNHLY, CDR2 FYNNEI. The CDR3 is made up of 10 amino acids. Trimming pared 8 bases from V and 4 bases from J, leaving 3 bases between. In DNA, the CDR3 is TGTGCCAGCGGTTACAATGAGCAGTTCTTC. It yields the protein CASGYNEQFF.

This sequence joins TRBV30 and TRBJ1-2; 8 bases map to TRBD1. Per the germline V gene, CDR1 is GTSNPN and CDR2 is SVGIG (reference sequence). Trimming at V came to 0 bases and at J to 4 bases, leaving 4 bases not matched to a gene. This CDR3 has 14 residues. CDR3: CAWSVAGGGYGYTF. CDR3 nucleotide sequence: TGTGCCTGGAGTGTGGCAGGGGGCGGCTATGGCTACACCTTC.

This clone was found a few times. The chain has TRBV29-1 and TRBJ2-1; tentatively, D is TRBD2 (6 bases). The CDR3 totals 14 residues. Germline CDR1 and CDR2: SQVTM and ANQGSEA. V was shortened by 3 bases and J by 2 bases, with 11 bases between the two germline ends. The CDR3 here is CSVEGAGPYNEQFF. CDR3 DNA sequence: TGCAGCGTTGAGGGCGCGGGACCCTACAATGAGCAGTTCTTC.

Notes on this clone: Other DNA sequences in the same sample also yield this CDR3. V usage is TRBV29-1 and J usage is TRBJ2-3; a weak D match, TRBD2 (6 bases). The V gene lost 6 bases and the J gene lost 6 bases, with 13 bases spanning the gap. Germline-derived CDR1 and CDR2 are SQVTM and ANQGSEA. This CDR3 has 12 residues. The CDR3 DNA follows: TGCAGCGTCGGGACTGGGTCGGATACGCAGTATTTT. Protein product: CSVGTGSDTQYF.